This entry lists 20 T cell receptor beta chains sequenced from one sample in a study of T cell responses to AZD1222 COVID-19 vaccine. Produced via immunoSEQ multiplex PCR; TCRdb's table is partial and in-frame only. The repertoire has around 120,000 clones, approximately 86% of them found once; the top ten carry roughly 2.3%. This specimen consisted of peripheral blood, obtained on day 0 of AZD1222 vaccination. Every receptor here comes from an adult in good health.

A remark on this clone: Other DNA sequences in the sample encode the same CDR3. J is TRBJ2-7 and V is TRBV19, with D possibly being TRBD2 (5 bases). V shed 3 bases and J shed 4 bases, with 13 bases lying between them. Germline V gene data show CDR1 as LNHDA and CDR2 as SQIVND (reference sequence). This CDR3 is 14 amino acids long. CDR3 sequence: CASSILAGDYEQYF. For the CDR3, the DNA is TGTGCCAGTAGTATCCTCGCGGGCGATTACGAGCAGTACTTC. Using reference TRBV19 and TRBJ2-7 for the parts outside the CDR3, the full variable domain is DGGITQSPKYLFRKEGQNVTLSCEQNLNHDAMYWYRQDPGQGLRLIYYSQIVNDFQKGDIAEGYSVSREKKESFPLTVTSAQKNPTAFYLCASSILAGDYEQYFGPGTRLTVT.

The genes are TRBV6-4 and TRBJ1-2; 12 positions agree with TRBD1. The CDR3 is 13 amino acids. The V segment lost 6 bases and the J segment 8 bases; nucleotides outside the gene matches: 4. The germline V gene has CDR1 MRHNA and CDR2 SNTAGT. Here the CDR3 DNA reads TGTGCCAGCAGCCGGGACAGGGGGCAAGGCTACACCTTC. Its translation is CASSRDRGQGYTF.

The genes are TRBV3-1 (or the pseudogene TRBV3-2) and TRBJ2-7; 10 nucleotides align to TRBD1. Germline trimming cut 5 bases from V and 3 bases from J; bases unmatched to any gene: 10. Germline V gives CDR1 LGHDT, CDR2 YNNKEL (reference sequence). There are 16 residues in the CDR3. The CDR3 sequence is CASSYSSGTGDYEQYF. The CDR3, as DNA: TGTGCCAGCAGCTACTCTTCCGGGACAGGGGACTACGAGCAGTACTTC.

The rearrangement links TRBV10-1 to TRBJ2-5; 8 bases are shared with TRBD2. The CDR3 length is 17 residues. With V trimmed by 3 bases and J by 2 bases, 11 bases remained unmatched. Germline V gene sequence: CDR1 WNHNN, CDR2 SYGVQD (reference sequence). The CDR3 loop reads CASSDATSDELQETQYF. CDR3 DNA: TGCGCCAGCAGTGACGCGACTAGCGACGAATTACAAGAGACCCAGTACTTC.

V gene TRBV6-7 combines with J gene TRBJ2-5; D unresolved. TRBV6-7 is an ORF for which the function is uncertain. V lost 5 bases, J lost 13 bases, and 14 bases lay in between. This CDR3 spans 11 amino acids. This CDR3 is CASSPREAWYF. Here the CDR3 DNA reads TGTGCCAGCAGTCCCCGAGAGGCCTGGTACTTC.

J is TRBJ1-3 and V is TRBV6-1; 8 nucleotides line up with TRBD1. The CDR3 runs 17 residues. V was pared by 4 bases and J by 0 bases, with 8 bases of the junction left unmatched. Germline CDR1 reads MNHNS; CDR2 reads SASEGT. Here the CDR3 reads CASSVGQGAFSGNTIYF. In DNA form, the CDR3 reads TGTGCCAGCAGTGTCGGGCAGGGGGCCTTCTCTGGAAACACCATATATTTT.

The rearrangement links TRBV5-4 to TRBJ1-6, with D hard to call. This CDR3 contains 15 residues. Germline V CDR1 and CDR2: SGHNT, YYREEE (reference sequence). V gave up 0 bases and J gave up 9 bases, with 13 bases separating them. CDR3 amino acids: CASSLGGTSRSPLHF. DNA for the CDR3: TGTGCCAGCAGCTTGGGGGGTACCTCACGTTCACCCCTCCACTTT.

The chain recombines TRBV18 with TRBJ2-7; tentative D call: TRBD1 (6 bases). The V end was cut by 6 bases, the J end by 4 bases, with 19 bases between. CDR3 length equals 15 residues. Germline V gene sequence: CDR1 KGHSH, CDR2 LQKENI. The CDR3 sequence: CASSPGQGNNYEQYF. In nucleotides, the CDR3 is TGTGCCAGCTCCCCGGGTCAGGGGAATAATTACGAGCAGTACTTC.

This clone has a handful of counts. One end of the junction fails to match germline, which may point to a read error. This sequence joins TRBV30 and TRBJ1-3; D unclear. CDR3 length: 13 residues. In germline, CDR1 is GTSNPN, CDR2 SVGIG (reference sequence). CDR3 bases: TGTGCCTGGAGTGTACTTAGTGGGCGACAATTCAATTTT. Translating it yields CAWSVLSGRQFNF.

The chain has TRBV27 and TRBJ1-1, with 10 nucleotides matching TRBD1. This CDR3 is 12 amino acids long. Germline CDR1 and CDR2: MNHEY and SMNVEV (reference sequence). Losses at the gene ends were 4 bases for V and 8 bases for J; bases not matched to a gene: 1. The CDR3 nucleotides are TGTGCCAGCAGTTCGGACAGGGGGGAAGCTTTCTTT. Translating gives CASSSDRGEAFF.

J is TRBJ2-7 and V is TRBV5-6, with D tentatively TRBD2 (5 bases). Germline lookup yields CDR1 SGHDT and CDR2 YYEEEE. Trimming pared 4 bases from V and 3 bases from J, leaving 20 bases between. This CDR3 region has 16 residues. CDR3 nucleotide sequence: TGTGCCAGCAGCCCGAGGGCACAGTTGCTGGGCTACGAGCAGTACTTC. It encodes CASSPRAQLLGYEQYF.

The J gene is TRBJ2-7, the V gene TRBV30; D may be TRBD2 (6 bases). Germline V gene data show CDR1 as GTSNPN and CDR2 as SVGIG (reference sequence). The CDR3 covers 12 residues. Trimming cost V 7 bases and J 4 bases, with 14 bases left between them. DNA for the CDR3: TGTGCCTTGGGAGGTCCACGGTACGAGCAGTACTTC. The encoded protein is CALGGPRYEQYF. Variable domain in full (rest from reference TRBV30 and TRBJ2-7): SQTIHQWPATLVQPVGSPLSLECTVEGTSNPNLYWYRQAAGRGLQLLFYSVGIGQISSEVPQNLSASRPQDRQFILSSKKLLLSDSGFYLCALGGPRYEQYFGPGTRLTVT.

The rearrangement joins TRBV5-1 to TRBJ2-7; no reliable D call. CDR3 length: 15 residues. CDR1 and CDR2 from the germline V gene are SGHRS and YFSETQ. The germline V and J ends were trimmed by 3 bases and 2 bases, with 15 bases remaining between them. CDR3 sequence: CASSWGWGNPYEQYF. Here the CDR3 DNA reads TGCGCCAGCAGCTGGGGTTGGGGAAACCCCTACGAGCAGTACTTC. Supplemented by reference TRBV5-1 and TRBJ2-7, the full variable domain reads KAGVTQTPRYLIKTRGQQVTLSCSPISGHRSVSWYQQTPGQGLQFLFEYFSETQRNKGNFPGRFSGRQFSNSRSEMNVSTLELGDSALYLCASSWGWGNPYEQYFGPGTRLTVT.

V gene TRBV19 combines with J gene TRBJ1-2; no definite D call. CDR3 length equals 13 residues. The germline CDR1 and CDR2 sequences are LNHDA and SQIVND (reference sequence). The V end lost 3 bases, the J end lost 2 bases, and 7 bases lay between the germline ends. Written as DNA, the CDR3 is TGTGCCAGTAGTATGGGTCAGAACTATGGCTACACCTTC. Its translation: CASSMGQNYGYTF.

This chain connects TRBV5-4 to TRBJ1-5; D uncertain. The CDR3 has 17 amino acids. The germline gives CDR1 SGHNT, CDR2 YYREEE (reference sequence). Trimming removed 3 bases from V and 4 bases from J, with 20 bases in between. CDR3 sequence: CASSSGPTPRENQPQHF. The CDR3 DNA reads as TGTGCCAGCAGCTCTGGGCCGACCCCCCGTGAGAATCAGCCCCAGCATTTT.

This chain uses TRBV7-9 with TRBJ1-6; a weak D match, TRBD1 (6 bases). Germline CDR1 reads SEHNR; CDR2 reads FQNEAQ (reference sequence). The length of the CDR3 is 18 residues. V was pared by 5 bases and J by 4 bases, with 21 bases between. CDR3 sequence (DNA): TGTGCCAGCAGCCGATTGGCAGGGGCCAGCGGGTATAATTCACCCCTCCACTTT. Protein: CASSRLAGASGYNSPLHF.

The chain employs TRBV5-1 and TRBJ2-7; D remains ambiguous. Germline V gives CDR1 SGHRS, CDR2 YFSETQ. Trimming took off 5 bases at V and 4 bases at J, with 13 bases between the two ends. The CDR3 is 13 residues long. CDR3 in amino acids: CASRVGVGYEQYF. CDR3 coding DNA: TGCGCCAGCAGAGTGGGCGTGGGGTACGAGCAGTACTTC.

This chain links TRBV28 with TRBJ2-1; possibly TRBD1 for D (6 bases). There are 14 residues in the CDR3. The germline V and J ends were trimmed by 6 bases and 6 bases, with 15 bases remaining between them. Germline V gives CDR1 MDHEN, CDR2 SYDVKM. The CDR3 nucleotides are TGTGCCAGCAGGGGGGCAGGGGCAGGCAATGAGCAGTTCTTC. It specifies CASRGAGAGNEQFF.

The rearrangement uses TRBV28 and TRBJ1-1; 9 bases agree with TRBD1. The CDR3 covers 13 residues. Germline trimming cut 7 bases from V and 5 bases from J; bases unmatched to any gene: 5. Germline CDR1 is MDHEN and CDR2 is SYDVKM. The CDR3 coding sequence is TGTGCCAGCATTGGACAGGGGCGGACTGAAGCTTTCTTT. Residues: CASIGQGRTEAFF.

This chain connects TRBV29-1 to TRBJ2-5; D may be TRBD2 (6 bases). Germline V gives CDR1 SQVTM, CDR2 ANQGSEA. This CDR3 region has 13 residues. The V end lost 4 bases, the J end lost 5 bases, and 14 bases lay between the germline ends. CDR3 coding DNA: TGCAGCGTTGTAGGAGGGGTGGGGGAGACCCAGTACTTC. Its translation is CSVVGGVGETQYF. Full variable domain (missing parts from reference TRBV29-1 and TRBJ2-5): SAVISQKPSRDICQRGTSLTIQCQVDSQVTMMFWYRQQPGQSLTLIATANQGSEATYESGFVIDKFPISRPNLTFSTLTVSNMSPEDSSIYLCSVVGGVGETQYFGPGTRLLVL.